This T cell receptor beta chain comes out of a study of regulatory T cells in long-lasting Graves disease. Whole-study findings and limits: Gene preferences differed: TRBV28, TRBJ1-2, TRBJ2-5 in persistent cases. Patients with persistent Graves' had lower TCR diversity than newly diagnosed patients.

Documented time point: newly diagnosed GD, antithyroid drugs for less than 3 months. Scientists built the TCR library using RNA that was extracted from PBMCs. Germline loops: CDR1 SGHNT, CDR2 YYREEE (reference sequence). V shed 3 bases, J shed 7 bases, and the junction held 11 bases outside the gene matches. This CDR3 spans 16 amino acids. The count of this clonotype is one. The antigen is undetermined. The authors built TCR beta libraries using iRepertoire HTBI primers and Arm-PCR of CDR3 regions. TCRdb passed the multiplex PCR reads through MiXCR, listing each CDR3 protein once. The sample records 400,000 to 500,000 distinct CDR3 sequences, about a sixth being singletons. The sample was also reused in another study, on T cells in Graves' hyperthyroidism and ophthalmopathy. This second study says: The TCR CDR3 was amplified in a first-round RT-PCR using the HTBI primer set. Median prediction lead before ophthalmopathy onset was 5 to 7.5 months with the model.

The chain is built from TRBV5-4 and TRBJ2-7; 12 nucleotides line up with TRBD2. Specimen: peripheral blood mononuclear cells (PBMCs), collected at new diagnosis, from a patient treated with antithyroid drugs. This clonotype originated in a woman younger than 30 with Graves disease. The CDR3 DNA follows: TGTGCCAGCAGCTCCGACGCCCTAGCGGGAGGGCCTGAGCAGTACTTC. Its translation: CASSSDALAGGPEQYF. The complete variable domain, with remaining parts taken from reference TRBV5-4 and TRBJ2-7, reads ETGVTQSPTHLIKTRGQQVTLRCSSQSGHNTVSWYQQALGQGPQFIFQYYREEENGRGNFPPRFSGLQFPNYSSELNVNALELDDSALYLCASSSDALAGGPEQYFGPGTRLTVT.